Reported below is one T cell receptor (beta chain). No antigen is known for it. This sample is drawn from a study of radiotherapy plus CTLA-4 blockade in lung cancer. Whole-study context: Objective response was observed in roughly 20% of patients, and disease control in roughly 33%. Study-level findings and limits: After radiotherapy and ipilimumab, tumor-derived clones expanded in peripheral blood.

Focal radiation and CTLA-4 blockade (ipilimumab) were tested in chemo-refractory metastatic non-small-cell lung cancer patients. This CDR3 comprises 18 residues. Germline CDR1 is SGHRS and CDR2 is YFSETQ. V lost 3 bases and J lost 4; bases outside the gene matches: 11. The table came from immunoSEQ multiplex PCR; TCRdb's copy has only in-frame clones and leaves some out. The sample lists under 65,000 clones, roughly 83% occurring once. This material consisted of peripheral blood, taken from a patient treated with radiotherapy plus ipilimumab. The source of this sequence is a human donor with non-small cell lung cancer who had a complete response to radiotherapy plus ipilimumab. The chain combines TRBV5-1 with TRBJ2-3, with 13 bases that match TRBD2. CDR3 residues: CASSSTSGLAGVADTQYF. CDR3 nucleotide sequence: TGCGCCAGCAGCTCTACCTCCGGACTAGCGGGAGTCGCAGATACGCAGTATTTT.